Below, 30 T cell receptor beta chains from the same sample are listed, as sequenced in a study of beta chain features in type 1 diabetes. The investigators reverse transcribed all of the isolated RNA, so they sequenced expressed TCRB transcripts. Here immunoSEQ multiplex PCR was the method, and the copy in TCRdb shows in-frame clones only, minus some. The table lists some 99,000 clones, roughly 43% of them singletons. The sample taken for sequencing was stem cell memory CD4+ T cells from blood. The receptors were gathered from a woman between 18 and 29 years old in good health.

The chain uses TRBV28 and TRBJ2-1, with 12 bases lining up with TRBD1. Looked up from germline, CDR1 is MDHEN and CDR2 is SYDVKM. Trimming removed 5 bases from V and 10 bases from J; junction bases left unmatched: 9. CDR3 size: 15 residues. The CDR3 bases are TGTGCCAGCAGTAAACTGGGACAGGGGGCTAGAGAGCAGTTCTTC. Its protein product is CASSKLGQGAREQFF. The full variable domain, completed using reference TRBV28 and TRBJ2-1, is DVKVTQSSRYLVKRTGEKVFLECVQDMDHENMFWYRQDPGLGLRLIYFSYDVKMKEKGDIPEGYSVSREKKERFSLILESASTNQTSMYLCASSKLGQGAREQFFGPGTRLTVL.

The chain combines TRBV28 with TRBJ2-1, with 11 bases that match TRBD1. V dropped 9 bases and J dropped 7; count of bases not matched to a gene: 14. Germline V gene sequence: CDR1 MDHEN, CDR2 SYDVKM. CDR3 length: 16 residues. The CDR3 loop is CASSTAGQGVDNEQFF. CDR3 nucleotide sequence: TGTGCCAGTTCCACGGCGGGACAGGGGGTCGATAATGAGCAGTTCTTC.

This clone was counted a few times. The V gene is TRBV5-6, the J gene TRBJ2-3, with 11 bases fitting TRBD2. J gave up 3 bases and V 3 bases, and 9 bases lay outside the gene matches. This CDR3 is built from 17 residues. Per germline, CDR1 SGHDT and CDR2 YYEEEE. CDR3 coding DNA: TGTGCCAGCAGCTCTTACTCACGACTAGCGGGAACAGATACGCAGTATTTT. This gives the protein CASSSYSRLAGTDTQYF. The entire variable domain, with the rest obtained from reference TRBV5-6 and TRBJ2-3, is as follows: DAGVTQSPTHLIKTRGQQVTLRCSPKSGHDTVSWYQQALGQGPQFIFQYYEEEERQRGNFPDRFSGHQFPNYSSELNVNALLLGDSALYLCASSSYSRLAGTDTQYFGPGTRLTVL.

The chain recombines TRBV18 with TRBJ1-4, with a possible D match to TRBD1 (6 bases). The CDR3 sequence is 17 residues long. Germline V CDR1 and CDR2: KGHSH, LQKENI. Trimming removed 2 bases at V and 0 bases at J, with 13 bases between. CDR3 sequence (DNA): TGTGCCAGCTCACCAAGGACAGAAATTGCAACTAATGAAAAACTGTTTTTT. Its translation is CASSPRTEIATNEKLFF.

This chain connects TRBV10-3 to TRBJ1-3; 10 nucleotides match TRBD1. This CDR3 is built from 15 residues. CDR1 and CDR2 from the germline V gene are ENHRY and SYGVKD. The junction had 3 bases not matched to a gene; V was cut back by 7 bases and J by 0 bases. CDR3 nucleotide sequence: TGTGCCATCAAAGGGACAGGGGTCTCTGGAAACACCATATATTTT. This gives the protein CAIKGTGVSGNTIYF.

The CDR3 sequence is CASSEHGGRATDTQYF. The CDR3 region has the DNA TGTGCCAGCAGTGAACATGGCGGGAGGGCCACAGATACGCAGTATTTT. The V call is TRBV6-1, the J call TRBJ2-3, with 9 bases lining up with TRBD2. From germline, CDR1 is MNHNS and CDR2 SASEGT. The CDR3 sequence is 16 residues long. V gave up 2 bases and J gave up 2 bases; unmatched junction bases: 5.

The chain joins TRBV28 to TRBJ1-2, with D unresolved. This CDR3 contains 12 residues. Germline V gives CDR1 MDHEN, CDR2 SYDVKM. Trimming removed 6 bases at V and 1 base at J, with 6 bases between. The DNA for the CDR3 is TGTGCCAGCAGGCGAGTTAACTATGGCTACACCTTC. This encodes CASRRVNYGYTF.

This clone turned up a few times. The rearrangement joins TRBV30 to TRBJ1-1; TRBD1 aligns across 7 bases. The CDR3 sequence is 13 residues long. V shed 3 bases and J 4 bases; nucleotides not matched to a gene: 5. The germline V gene has CDR1 GTSNPN and CDR2 SVGIG (reference sequence). The CDR3 nucleotides read TGTGCCTGGAGGGGACAGAGGTTCACTGAAGCTTTCTTT. Protein sequence: CAWRGQRFTEAFF.

The chain links TRBV7-9 to TRBJ2-1; D might be TRBD2 (6 bases). This CDR3 has 14 residues. The germline V and J ends were trimmed by 3 bases and 7 bases, with 13 bases remaining between them. The germline CDR1 and CDR2 sequences are SEHNR and FQNEAQ (reference sequence). The CDR3 is CASSLALAKNEQFF. The CDR3 DNA is TGTGCCAGCAGCTTGGCCCTAGCGAAGAATGAGCAGTTCTTC. Full variable domain (outside the CDR3, taken from reference TRBV7-9 and TRBJ2-1): DTGVSQNPRHKITKRGQNVTFRCDPISEHNRLYWYRQTLGQGPEFLTYFQNEAQLEKSRLLSDRFSAERPKGSFSTLEIQRTEQGDSAMYLCASSLALAKNEQFFGPGTRLTVL.

This chain links TRBV30 with TRBJ2-1; D not resolved. The CDR3 covers 14 residues. Between the trimmed V and J ends, which lost 3 bases and 4 bases, there was a span of 13 bases. CDR1 is GTSNPN, CDR2 SVGIG, per germline (reference sequence). The CDR3 bases are TGTGCCTGGAGGCCGCTCAATACATACAATGAGCAGTTCTTC. It encodes CAWRPLNTYNEQFF.

The CDR3 DNA reads TGTGCCAGCAGTTTGCCCGAGGGTAATGAGCAGTTCTTC. It translates to CASSLPEGNEQFF. The V gene is TRBV6-6, the J gene TRBJ2-1; tentatively, D is TRBD2 (5 bases). Germline CDR1 is MNHNY and CDR2 is SVGAGI (reference sequence). The V end was cut by 4 bases, the J end by 7 bases, with 11 bases between. The CDR3 totals 13 residues.

V is TRBV29-1 and J is TRBJ1-3, with D possibly being TRBD1 (6 bases). Germline CDR1 SQVTM, CDR2 ANQGSEA. V was clipped by 6 bases and J by 1 base, with 13 bases between them. The CDR3 has 14 residues. The CDR3 DNA reads as TGCAGCGTCGGTCAGGGGATGTCTGGAAACACCATATATTTT. It is translated as CSVGQGMSGNTIYF.

The chain carries TRBV21-1 and TRBJ2-5; the table assigns TRBD2, which was not confirmed against the DNA. TRBV21-1 corresponds to a pseudogene. The CDR3 sequence is 13 residues long. The CDR3 DNA sequence: TGTGCCAGCAGCAAGGGAGTCCAAGAGACCCAGTACTTC. This gives the protein CASSKGVQETQYF.

This clone was detected a few times. This chain joins TRBV19 and TRBJ2-7; a weak D match, TRBD2 (5 bases). Germline V gene lookup returns CDR1 LNHDA and CDR2 SQIVND (reference sequence). Between the trimmed V and J ends, which lost 5 bases and 6 bases, there was a span of 17 bases. The CDR3 has 14 residues. The CDR3 DNA sequence: TGTGCCAGTAGTCCTCTCCGGAGGTTCGGCGAGCAGTACTTC. This translates into CASSPLRRFGEQYF.

This clone has just a few counts. The chain has TRBV18 and TRBJ2-5; 8 bases map to TRBD1. The ends lost 3 bases at V and 3 bases at J; junction bases unmatched: 6. The CDR3 extends over 15 amino acids. Germline values: CDR1 KGHSH, CDR2 LQKENI. This CDR3 is CASSPRQGREETQYF. The DNA of the CDR3 is TGTGCCAGCTCACCCAGACAGGGGCGGGAAGAGACCCAGTACTTC.

V gene TRBV7-8 combines with J gene TRBJ2-1, with 9 positions matching TRBD1. The CDR3 has 18 residues. Losses at the gene ends were 5 bases for V and 6 bases for J; bases not matched to a gene: 17. Germline V gene lookup returns CDR1 SGHVS and CDR2 FQNEAQ. CDR3: CASSIRQLGQGWSNEQFF. The CDR3 nucleotides read TGTGCCAGCAGCATCAGGCAACTGGGACAGGGATGGAGCAATGAGCAGTTCTTC.

The chain joins TRBV14 to TRBJ2-1, with 11 bases fitting TRBD2. Germline V lookup: CDR1 SGHDN, CDR2 FVKESK. The ends lost 6 bases at V and 0 bases at J; junction bases unmatched: 7. The CDR3 is made up of 17 amino acids. The CDR3 region is CASRQSLAGASYNEQFF. In nucleotides, the CDR3 is TGTGCCAGCAGGCAGTCACTAGCGGGAGCCTCCTACAATGAGCAGTTCTTC.

The V gene is TRBV4-2, the J gene TRBJ2-1; D possibly corresponds to TRBD2 (6 bases). Germline CDR1 is LGHNA and CDR2 is YNFKEQ. Trimming cost V 4 bases and J 2 bases, with 15 bases left between them. The CDR3 sequence is 16 residues long. DNA for the CDR3: TGTGCCAGCAGCCCCCAGGCGGACTACCCCTACAATGAGCAGTTCTTC. This translates into CASSPQADYPYNEQFF.

This clone was seen a handful of times. The chain recombines TRBV29-1 with TRBJ1-5; D may be TRBD1 (5 bases). Germline V gene lookup returns CDR1 SQVTM and CDR2 ANQGSEA. CDR3 size: 13 residues. Trimming took off 4 bases at V and 3 bases at J, with 10 bases between the two ends. CDR3 DNA: TGCAGCGTTGCGGCAGGGAACAATCAGCCCCAGCATTTT. Encoded protein: CSVAAGNNQPQHF.

This clone was found a few times. CDR3 coding DNA: TGTGCCAGCAGCTCGGGGTCAGCAGATACGCAGTATTTT. This codes for CASSSGSADTQYF. The V call is TRBV7-3, the J call TRBJ2-3; the D gene is possibly TRBD2 (5 bases). This CDR3 is 13 amino acids long. In germline, CDR1 is SGHTA, CDR2 FQGTGA. Deletions cut 4 bases from V and 4 bases from J, with 9 bases between.

This clone turned up a few times. The chain is built from TRBV7-9 and TRBJ2-7, with 7 nucleotides matching TRBD2. The CDR3 consists of 15 residues. V trimming: 4 bases; J trimming: 5 bases; junction bases outside the gene matches: 11. CDR1 is SEHNR and CDR2 is FQNEAQ in the germline V gene (reference sequence). The CDR3 DNA follows: TGTGCCAGCAGCTCGGGGGGTTGGGTGGGGCACGAGCAGTACTTC. As protein: CASSSGGWVGHEQYF.

The chain uses TRBV6-6 and TRBJ2-1; the match to TRBD2 covers 8 bases. The junction had 5 bases not matched to a gene; V was cut back by 5 bases and J by 2 bases. This CDR3 spans 15 amino acids. Germline CDR1 is MNHNY and CDR2 is SVGAGI (reference sequence). The CDR3 spells CASSRTSPTYNEQFF. CDR3 DNA: TGTGCCAGCAGTCGGACTAGCCCCACCTACAATGAGCAGTTCTTC.

This clone has just one count. The chain joins TRBV9 to TRBJ2-3; 13 bases align to TRBD2. This CDR3 contains 18 residues. The V gene's germline CDR1 is SGDLS and CDR2 YYNGEE. The ends lost 4 bases at V and 1 base at J; junction bases unmatched: 9. CDR3 amino acids: CASSLGLAGMPGTDTQYF. The CDR3 DNA reads as TGTGCCAGCAGCTTGGGACTAGCGGGGATGCCTGGCACAGATACGCAGTATTTT.

This chain connects TRBV30 to TRBJ1-5, with D tentatively TRBD1 (5 bases). V gave up 6 bases and J gave up 2 bases, with 8 bases separating them. CDR1 is GTSNPN and CDR2 is SVGIG in the germline V gene (reference sequence). This CDR3 has 12 residues. In nucleotides, the CDR3 is TGTGCCTGTAGCAGGGGCAATCAGCCCCAGCATTTT. Its translation is CACSRGNQPQHF.

The V gene is TRBV18, the J gene TRBJ2-7, with 12 nucleotides matching TRBD2. The length of the CDR3 is 16 residues. The trim removed 6 bases at V and 4 bases at J, leaving 10 bases unmatched. The germline V gene encodes CDR1 KGHSH and CDR2 LQKENI. The CDR3: CASSQLRLAGVYEQYF. In DNA form, the CDR3 reads TGTGCCAGCTCTCAGCTGAGACTAGCGGGAGTTTACGAGCAGTACTTC.

The sample holds a few counts of this clone. The CDR3 loop reads CASSTQTGSNYGYTF. The DNA for the CDR3 is TGTGCCAGCAGCACCCAGACAGGGTCTAACTATGGCTACACCTTC. This chain uses TRBV5-4 with TRBJ1-2, with 7 positions matching TRBD1. CDR1 SGHNT and CDR2 YYREEE come from the germline V gene (reference sequence). This CDR3 is built from 15 residues. With 4 bases clipped from V and 0 bases from J, the junction kept 6 bases outside the gene matches.

This clone was detected a few times. The chain combines TRBV6-5 with TRBJ2-1, with 7 bases matching TRBD1. Germline CDR1 MNHEY, CDR2 SVGAGI. This CDR3 region has 12 residues. J was trimmed by 10 bases and V by 2 bases; bases with no gene match: 2. The DNA of the CDR3 is TGTGCCAGCAGTTACCAGACAGGGGAGCAGTTCTTC. This encodes CASSYQTGEQFF.

The CDR3 DNA is TGTGCCAGCAGGCCCGCTAGCGGGAGCTCCTACAATGAGCAGTTCTTC. Translating gives CASRPASGSSYNEQFF. The V and J genes are TRBV28 and TRBJ2-1; 10 nucleotides align to TRBD2. Losses at the gene ends were 6 bases for V and 0 bases for J; bases not matched to a gene: 5. The CDR3 runs to 16 residues. Germline CDR1 reads MDHEN; CDR2 reads SYDVKM. Full variable domain (outside the CDR3, taken from reference TRBV28 and TRBJ2-1): DVKVTQSSRYLVKRTGEKVFLECVQDMDHENMFWYRQDPGLGLRLIYFSYDVKMKEKGDIPEGYSVSREKKERFSLILESASTNQTSMYLCASRPASGSSYNEQFFGPGTRLTVL.

The chain has TRBV12-5 and TRBJ2-1; D gene uncertain. Germline lookup yields CDR1 LGHNT and CDR2 FRNRAP. The CDR3 loop spans 14 amino acids. Between the trimmed V and J ends, which lost 2 bases and 8 bases, there was a span of 13 bases. The CDR3 spells CASGLFSARDEQFF. In nucleotides, the CDR3 is TGTGCTAGTGGTTTGTTTTCAGCGCGCGATGAGCAGTTCTTC.

The chain links TRBV4-3 to TRBJ2-1, with 7 bases aligning to TRBD2. V shed 4 bases, J shed 10 bases, and the junction held 7 bases outside the gene matches. The CDR3 is made up of 13 amino acids. Germline CDR1 is LGHNA and CDR2 is YSLEER. CDR3 loop: CASSRLLASEQFF. CDR3 sequence (DNA): TGCGCCAGCAGCCGCTTACTAGCGTCGGAGCAGTTCTTC.